The following is a T cell receptor (beta chain) sequence with its context. The data originate from a study of cytomegalovirus exposure and HLA in healthy donors. Looking at the study overall: Early released data comprised about 84 million unique TCRs from HLA-typed donors.

The study ran its PCR with 60 Vbeta and 13 Jbeta primers. Libraries were prepared by immunoSEQ multiplex PCR; TCRdb keeps only in-frame clonotypes and omits some of them. The sample carries some 150,000 clones, roughly three quarters recorded once. V lost 3 bases to trimming and J lost 8 bases; unmatched junction nucleotides: 3. The germline V gene has CDR1 MNHNS and CDR2 SASEGT. This CDR3 has 14 residues. Sequenced sample: PBMCs. The sequence was collected from a man in his 60s in good health and CMV-seronegative. The gene calls are TRBV6-1 and TRBJ2-1, with 11 bases fitting TRBD2. The CDR3 here is CASSDSGGAHEQFF. The DNA of the CDR3 is TGTGCCAGCAGTGATAGCGGGGGGGCCCATGAGCAGTTCTTC.